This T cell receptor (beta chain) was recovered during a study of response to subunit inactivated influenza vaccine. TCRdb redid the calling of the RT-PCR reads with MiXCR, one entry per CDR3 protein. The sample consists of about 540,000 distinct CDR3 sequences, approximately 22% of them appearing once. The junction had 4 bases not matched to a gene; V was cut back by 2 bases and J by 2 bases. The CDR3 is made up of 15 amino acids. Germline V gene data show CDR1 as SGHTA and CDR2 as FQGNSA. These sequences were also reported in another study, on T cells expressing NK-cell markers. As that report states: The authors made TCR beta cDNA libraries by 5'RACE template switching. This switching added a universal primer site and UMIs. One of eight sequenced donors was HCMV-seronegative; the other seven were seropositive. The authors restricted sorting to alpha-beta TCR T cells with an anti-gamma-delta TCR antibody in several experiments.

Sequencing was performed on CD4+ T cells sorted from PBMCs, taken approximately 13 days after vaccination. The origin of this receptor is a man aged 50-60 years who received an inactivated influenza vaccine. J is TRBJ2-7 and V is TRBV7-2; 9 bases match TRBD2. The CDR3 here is CASSLTSGQTYEQYF. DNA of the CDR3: TGTGCCAGCAGCTTAACTAGCGGGCAAACCTACGAGCAGTACTTC.